One sample yielded the 14 T cell receptor beta chains listed below, sequenced in a study of control samples from healthy donors and cancer patients. Repertoires were generated with immunoSEQ multiplex PCR, while TCRdb's copy carries only in-frame clones and drops some. The sample holds about 63,000 clones, around 87% seen once. Source material: PBMCs. The receptors shown here come from a woman aged 55-70 years with lung cancer.

This clone showed up just once. The chain employs TRBV5-1 and TRBJ1-5; D is ambiguous. The CDR3 length is 18 residues. V was trimmed by 4 bases and J by 1 base, leaving 21 bases between them. Germline assignment: CDR1 SGHRS and CDR2 YFSETQ. CDR3 protein: CASSPTARLEGSNQPQHF. The CDR3 region has the DNA TGCGCCAGCAGCCCAACAGCTCGATTAGAGGGAAGCAATCAGCCCCAGCATTTT.

CDR3 in amino acids: CASSTGLGHEQYF. CDR3 bases: TGTGCCAGCAGCACTGGCCTGGGTCACGAGCAGTACTTC. V gene TRBV7-3 combines with J gene TRBJ2-7, with D unclear. There are 13 residues in the CDR3. Deletions cut 5 bases from V and 5 bases from J, with 13 bases between. In germline, CDR1 is SGHTA, CDR2 FQGTGA.

J is TRBJ2-1 and V is TRBV2, with TRBD2 matching over 9 bases. Germline V CDR1 and CDR2: SNHLY, FYNNEI. With V trimmed by 6 bases and J by 6 bases, 12 bases remained unmatched. This CDR3 has 16 residues. In DNA form, the CDR3 reads TGTGCCAGCAGAGGAATTAGCGGGAGAGGTGGCAATGAGCAGTTCTTC. It codes for CASRGISGRGGNEQFF. Variable domain in full (rest from reference TRBV2 and TRBJ2-1): EPEVTQTPSHQVTQMGQEVILRCVPISNHLYFYWYRQILGQKVEFLVSFYNNEISEKSEIFDDQFSVERPDGSNFTLKIRSTKLEDSAMYFCASRGISGRGGNEQFFGPGTRLTVL.

The rearrangement links TRBV2 to TRBJ2-2, with D uncertain. The CDR3 totals 13 residues. The germline V gene encodes CDR1 SNHLY and CDR2 FYNNEI. V lost 7 bases, J lost 7 bases, and 13 bases lay in between. CDR3 DNA: TGTGCCAGCACTCTACCGCGTGGCGGGGAGCTGTTTTTT. Amino acids: CASTLPRGGELFF.

The V call is TRBV6-2 or TRBV6-3, the J call TRBJ2-7, with D hard to call. The ends were cut back, 6 bases at V and 4 bases at J, with 10 bases in the middle. The CDR3 has 12 residues. Germline V gene lookup returns CDR1 MNHEY and CDR2 SVGEGT. DNA of the CDR3: TGTGCCAGCAGCCAATTCAGTTACGAGCAGTACTTC. As protein: CASSQFSYEQYF.

J is TRBJ1-1 and V is TRBV18; D might be TRBD1 (5 bases). CDR3 length: 13 amino acids. The V end was cut by 6 bases, the J end by 1 base, with 9 bases between. The V gene's germline CDR1 is KGHSH and CDR2 LQKENI. CDR3 loop: CASSRQQNTEAFF. For the CDR3, the DNA is TGTGCCAGCTCGAGACAGCAGAACACTGAAGCTTTCTTT.

J is TRBJ2-3 and V is TRBV29-1; 7 bases agree with TRBD2. The CDR3 is 14 residues long. Germline V CDR1 and CDR2: SQVTM, ANQGSEA. V trimming: 8 bases; J trimming: 3 bases; junction bases outside the gene matches: 11. The DNA for the CDR3 is TGCAGCCTCTCAAAACTAGCGTCGACAGATACGCAGTATTTT. It codes for CSLSKLASTDTQYF.

The rearrangement uses TRBV11-2 and TRBJ2-1, with TRBD2 as a possible D gene (7 bases). V lost 1 base, J lost 5 bases, and 12 bases lay in between. CDR1 SGHAT and CDR2 FQNNGV come from the germline V gene. The CDR3 loop spans 15 amino acids. DNA for the CDR3: TGTGCCAGCAGCTTAGTGGGGGGGCCCAACAATGAGCAGTTCTTC. Translating gives CASSLVGGPNNEQFF. The whole variable domain, filled in from reference TRBV11-2 and TRBJ2-1, reads EAGVAQSPRYKIIEKRQSVAFWCNPISGHATLYWYQQILGQGPKLLIQFQNNGVVDDSQLPKDRFSAERLKGVDSTLKIQPAKLEDSAVYLCASSLVGGPNNEQFFGPGTRLTVL.

V and J are TRBV3-1 (or the pseudogene TRBV3-2) and TRBJ1-5; D is undetermined. CDR3 length equals 15 residues. Deletions cut 1 base from V and 4 bases from J, with 11 bases between. The V gene's germline CDR1 is LGHDT and CDR2 YNNKEL (reference sequence). This CDR3 reads CASSQGKLSNQPQHF. CDR3 nucleotides: TGTGCCAGCAGCCAAGGAAAGCTTTCTAATCAGCCCCAGCATTTT.

V is TRBV10-1 and J is TRBJ2-1; D is perhaps TRBD1 (5 bases). Deletions cut 5 bases from V and 1 base from J, with 9 bases between. Germline V gene sequence: CDR1 WNHNN, CDR2 SYGVQD (reference sequence). The CDR3 consists of 14 residues. CDR3 DNA: TGCGCCAGCAGTAGGGGAATTTCCTACAATGAGCAGTTCTTC. Amino acid sequence: CASSRGISYNEQFF.

This sequence joins TRBV2 and TRBJ1-1; possible D gene TRBD1, 6 bases. CDR1 and CDR2 from the germline V gene are SNHLY and FYNNEI. The V gene lost 6 bases and the J gene lost 4 bases, with 18 bases spanning the gap. The CDR3 contains 15 residues. CDR3 sequence: CASSLNRAGSTEAFF. The CDR3 bases are TGTGCCAGCAGCCTTAACAGGGCAGGGAGCACTGAAGCTTTCTTT.

The rearrangement links TRBV10-3 to TRBJ2-3; 10 bases match TRBD2. The V gene end was trimmed by 8 bases and the J gene end by 0 bases; junction bases not matched to a gene: 8. Germline loops: CDR1 ENHRY, CDR2 SYGVKD. The CDR3 sequence is 16 residues long. CDR3 region: CAIRGQLAGSTDTQYF. In nucleotides, the CDR3 is TGTGCCATCCGGGGCCAACTAGCGGGGAGCACAGATACGCAGTATTTT.

The V and J genes are TRBV5-1 and TRBJ2-2; maybe TRBD2 (5 bases). Trimming cost V 4 bases and J 2 bases, with 9 bases left between them. Germline values: CDR1 SGHRS, CDR2 YFSETQ. The CDR3 runs 14 residues. This CDR3 reads CASSLDLNTGELFF. CDR3 nucleotide sequence: TGCGCCAGCAGCCTGGACTTAAACACCGGGGAGCTGTTTTTT.

The rearrangement joins TRBV28 to TRBJ1-1, with 10 positions matching TRBD1. Looked up from germline, CDR1 is MDHEN and CDR2 is SYDVKM. This CDR3 has 14 residues. J gave up 10 bases and V 6 bases, and 11 bases lay outside the gene matches. CDR3 residues: CASSAGTGVRIAFF. The CDR3 nucleotides are TGTGCCAGCAGCGCCGGGACAGGGGTTAGGATAGCTTTCTTT.